Sequencing of this T cell receptor beta chain was carried out in a study of cytomegalovirus exposure and HLA in healthy donors. The CDR3 totals 15 residues. Germline CDR1 reads SGHDN; CDR2 reads FVKESK. The ends lost 6 bases at V and 4 bases at J; junction bases unmatched: 11. This clone was seen only a few times. PCR was performed using 60 Vbeta and 13 Jbeta primers. Clones were read by immunoSEQ multiplex PCR, and TCRdb kept only the in-frame ones, dropping some. The sample includes 99,000 or so clones, about 81% seen only once; the top ten take around 1.3%. Though nominally healthy at sampling, donors likely had unrecorded immune exposures.

Sample: PBMCs. V usage is TRBV14 and J usage is TRBJ1-1; 7 bases align to TRBD1. The TCR originated in a man in his thirties or forties in good health and CMV-seronegative. In DNA form, the CDR3 reads TGTGCCAGCAGGGGGATGACAGGGAAGGGCACTGAAGCTTTCTTT. Amino acids: CASRGMTGKGTEAFF.